This T cell receptor beta chain came from a study of T cell responses to AZD1222 COVID-19 vaccine. Data came from immunoSEQ multiplex PCR; TCRdb stores just in-frame clones and leaves some out. Here the sample spans around 160,000 clones, around 88% being singletons. Trimming removed 4 bases at V and 4 bases at J, with 16 bases between. CDR3 size: 15 residues. The germline V gene encodes CDR1 LNHDA and CDR2 SQIVND (reference sequence). This TCR was sampled from an adult in good health. V and J are TRBV19 and TRBJ1-2; the D gene is possibly TRBD1 (5 bases). The specimen comprised peripheral blood, sampled on day 0 of AZD1222 vaccination. The CDR3 sequence: CASSTTTGLSYGYTF. CDR3 nucleotide sequence: TGTGCCAGTAGTACCACCACGGGGCTTAGCTATGGCTACACCTTC.